The 31 T cell receptor beta chains in this list originate from one sample, sequenced in a study of cytomegalovirus exposure and HLA in healthy donors. Amplification used 60 Vbeta primers and 13 Jbeta primers. This table comes from immunoSEQ multiplex PCR, and its TCRdb copy is limited to in-frame clones, with some not included. The table lists approximately 120,000 clones, around 82% of them singletons. The source material was PBMCs. These TCRs come from a man between 35 and 55 years old in good health and CMV-seronegative.

The chain has TRBV30 and TRBJ1-1; 9 bases match TRBD1. The CDR3 is made up of 15 amino acids. The germline gives CDR1 GTSNPN, CDR2 SVGIG (reference sequence). Trimming removed 1 base from V and 1 base from J; junction bases left unmatched: 4. The CDR3 DNA reads as TGTGCCTGGAGTGCGCTGACAGGGGGGAACACTGAAGCTTTCTTT. Protein: CAWSALTGGNTEAFF.

In this sample, this clone turned up once. The V and J genes are TRBV27 and TRBJ1-4; D is possibly TRBD1 (5 bases). V lost 3 bases and J 2 bases, leaving 16 bases between the germline ends. This CDR3 region has 17 residues. Germline V gene sequence: CDR1 MNHEY, CDR2 SMNVEV (reference sequence). The CDR3 DNA reads TGTGCCAGCAGTTTTTCCCTCCGTCAGGGTACTAATGAAAAACTGTTTTTT. Protein sequence: CASSFSLRQGTNEKLFF. Variable domain in full (rest from reference TRBV27 and TRBJ1-4): EAQVTQNPRYLITVTGKKLTVTCSQNMNHEYMSWYRQDPGLGLRQIYYSMNVEVTDKGDVPEGYKVSRKEKRNFPLILESPSPNQTSLYFCASSFSLRQGTNEKLFFGSGTQLSVL.

The chain uses TRBV9 and TRBJ2-1; perhaps TRBD2 as D (5 bases). V gave up 3 bases and J gave up 3 bases, with 13 bases separating them. Germline V gene lookup returns CDR1 SGDLS and CDR2 YYNGEE. The CDR3 totals 15 residues. The CDR3 spells CASSEEAGVYNEQFF. CDR3 nucleotide sequence: TGTGCCAGCAGCGAGGAGGCCGGCGTCTACAATGAGCAGTTCTTC.

This clone was recorded once. The CDR3 reads CATSLFRGGYEQYF. DNA for the CDR3: TGTGCCACTTCTTTGTTTCGGGGAGGCTACGAGCAGTACTTC. The chain joins TRBV27 to TRBJ2-7; D is perhaps TRBD2 (6 bases). Trimming pared 10 bases from V and 3 bases from J, leaving 19 bases between. The CDR3 covers 14 residues. CDR1 MNHEY and CDR2 SMNVEV come from the germline V gene (reference sequence).

The J gene is TRBJ1-1, the V gene TRBV2; D not certain. The V and J ends lost 8 bases and 3 bases respectively, with 16 bases between them. Germline assignment: CDR1 SNHLY and CDR2 FYNNEI. The CDR3 covers 14 residues. CDR3 loop: CASQFFSMDTEAFF. The CDR3 DNA sequence: TGTGCCAGCCAATTCTTTTCTATGGACACTGAAGCTTTCTTT.

This chain links TRBV6-1 with TRBJ2-7, with 7 bases fitting TRBD1. CDR1 MNHNS and CDR2 SASEGT come from the germline V gene. CDR3 size: 14 residues. After removal of 6 bases from V and 4 bases from J, the junction contained 9 bases not matched to a gene. CDR3 DNA: TGTGCCAGCAGAGAGACAGGGTTCACGTACGAGCAGTACTTC. Amino acid sequence: CASRETGFTYEQYF.

This clone was seen a few times. This rearrangement joins TRBV4-1 to TRBJ1-3; no firm D call. Germline CDR1 and CDR2: MGHRA and YSYEKL. Trimming removed 0 bases from V and 0 bases from J, with 12 bases in between. The CDR3 covers 17 residues. CDR3 sequence: CASSQEMAGRSGNTIYF. CDR3 bases: TGCGCCAGCAGCCAAGAAATGGCAGGCCGCTCTGGAAACACCATATATTTT.

V usage is TRBV4-1 and J usage is TRBJ1-3; D may be TRBD1 (5 bases). Germline CDR1 is MGHRA and CDR2 is YSYEKL. Trimming shortened V by 5 bases and J by 1 base, and 9 bases separated the two germline ends. The CDR3 length is 14 residues. In nucleotides, the CDR3 is TGCGCCAGCAGCACAGGTCTATCTGGAAACACCATATATTTT. Translation: CASSTGLSGNTIYF.

The chain uses TRBV29-1 and TRBJ1-2; D might be TRBD1 (5 bases). The ends were cut back, 7 bases at V and 3 bases at J, with 9 bases in the middle. This CDR3 has 11 residues. The germline gives CDR1 SQVTM, CDR2 ANQGSEA. CDR3 DNA: TGCAGCGGGGGCGCGGACTATGGCTACACCTTC. Amino acid sequence: CSGGADYGYTF.

This clone was picked up a small number of times. V is TRBV9 and J is TRBJ2-2; 7 nucleotides align to TRBD1. The J segment lost 4 bases and the V segment lost 8 bases, leaving 8 bases of the junction unmatched. CDR1 SGDLS and CDR2 YYNGEE come from the germline V gene. This CDR3 has 14 residues. The CDR3 DNA sequence: TGTGCCAGTGAGTCCGGGACAGCCACCGGGGAGCTGTTTTTT. Amino acid sequence: CASESGTATGELFF.

J is TRBJ2-3 and V is TRBV28; 12 nucleotides match TRBD2. Trimming removed 5 bases from V and 0 bases from J; junction bases left unmatched: 6. The CDR3 extends over 17 amino acids. Per the germline V gene, CDR1 is MDHEN and CDR2 is SYDVKM. This chain's CDR3 is CASSDLAGGFSTDTQYF. CDR3 DNA sequence: TGTGCCAGCAGTGACCTAGCGGGGGGGTTTAGCACAGATACGCAGTATTTT.

This clone was observed a single time. The gene calls are TRBV5-1 and TRBJ2-7; 11 bases are a match to TRBD2. Germline CDR1 and CDR2: SGHRS and YFSETQ. The V gene end was trimmed by 4 bases and the J gene end by 0 bases; junction bases not matched to a gene: 6. The CDR3 is 16 residues long. This chain's CDR3 is CASSPGLAVSSYEQYF. CDR3 nucleotides: TGCGCCAGCAGCCCGGGACTAGCGGTGAGCTCCTACGAGCAGTACTTC. The full variable domain, rest sourced from reference TRBV5-1 and TRBJ2-7, is KAGVTQTPRYLIKTRGQQVTLSCSPISGHRSVSWYQQTPGQGLQFLFEYFSETQRNKGNFPGRFSGRQFSNSRSEMNVSTLELGDSALYLCASSPGLAVSSYEQYFGPGTRLTVT.

V gene TRBV4-2 combines with J gene TRBJ1-1, with 7 nucleotides matching TRBD1. Looked up from germline, CDR1 is LGHNA and CDR2 is YNFKEQ. The trim removed 4 bases at V and 1 base at J, leaving 3 bases unmatched. The CDR3 contains 14 residues. The CDR3 DNA follows: TGTGCCAGCAGCCCGGGACAGACGAACACTGAAGCTTTCTTT. Its translation: CASSPGQTNTEAFF.

The V call is TRBV30, the J call TRBJ1-5; 7 bases map to TRBD1. CDR3 size: 14 residues. Germline V gives CDR1 GTSNPN, CDR2 SVGIG (reference sequence). The V gene end was trimmed by 1 base and the J gene end by 3 bases; junction bases not matched to a gene: 3. The CDR3 region is CAWSGDRTNQPQHF. The CDR3 DNA reads TGTGCCTGGAGTGGGGACAGAACCAATCAGCCCCAGCATTTT.

The chain couples TRBV19 to TRBJ1-1; D uncertain. There are 17 residues in the CDR3. V was trimmed by 7 bases and J by 0 bases, leaving 21 bases between them. The germline V gene has CDR1 LNHDA and CDR2 SQIVND (reference sequence). CDR3 nucleotide sequence: TGTGCCAGTACCCATATCAGATCGAGCGAACTGAACACTGAAGCTTTCTTT. Protein: CASTHIRSSELNTEAFF.

V usage is TRBV4-1 and J usage is TRBJ2-2, with 8 bases aligning to TRBD1. This CDR3 has 15 residues. CDR1 is MGHRA, CDR2 YSYEKL, per germline. The V and J ends lost 4 bases and 9 bases, in that order; junction bases with no gene match: 10. The CDR3 spells CASSPFGTGRRELFF. As DNA, the CDR3 is TGCGCCAGCAGCCCCTTTGGGACAGGACGCAGGGAGCTGTTTTTT.

CDR3 coding DNA: TGTGCCAGCAGTCAGACTCCCTCACCCCACAATGAGCAGTTCTTC. Translation: CASSQTPSPHNEQFF. The genes are TRBV6-5 and TRBJ2-1; D unclear. Germline CDR1 MNHEY, CDR2 SVGAGI. V was pared by 5 bases and J by 5 bases, with 16 bases between. The CDR3 sequence is 15 residues long.

The chain links TRBV27 to TRBJ1-4; D gene uncertain. The CDR3 covers 12 residues. V lost 5 bases to trimming and J lost 4 bases, with 5 bases between them. From germline, CDR1 is MNHEY and CDR2 SMNVEV (reference sequence). Here the CDR3 reads CASSPLNEKLFF. CDR3 DNA: TGTGCCAGCAGTCCCCTTAATGAAAAACTGTTTTTT.

This clone was counted a few times. The same CDR3 is also encoded by other DNA sequences in this sample. The chain recombines TRBV7-6 with TRBJ2-7; D is possibly TRBD1 (6 bases). CDR1 and CDR2 (germline): SGHVS, FNYEAQ. Deletions cut 1 base from V and 2 bases from J, with 9 bases between. This CDR3 has 14 residues. For the CDR3, the DNA is TGTGCCAGCAGCTTAGGTAGGACAGCCTACGAGCAGTACTTC. It codes for CASSLGRTAYEQYF.

Here the CDR3 DNA reads TGTGCCAGCAGCTTAGTAATTCAGGCAACTAATGAAAAACTGTTTTTT. Encoded protein: CASSLVIQATNEKLFF. The V call is TRBV11-2, the J call TRBJ1-4; D not resolved. Germline CDR1 reads SGHAT; CDR2 reads FQNNGV. Trimming took 1 base from V and 0 from J, leaving 9 bases between them. The CDR3 totals 16 residues.

CDR3 in amino acids: CASSRQDYSNQPQHF. In nucleotides, the CDR3 is TGTGCCAGCAGTCGACAGGATTATAGCAATCAGCCCCAGCATTTT. J is TRBJ1-5 and V is TRBV6-1; weak D call: TRBD1 (6 bases). The germline V and J ends were trimmed by 5 bases and 0 bases, with 11 bases remaining between them. Germline assignment: CDR1 MNHNS and CDR2 SASEGT. The CDR3 runs 15 residues.

V is TRBV28 and J is TRBJ1-1; D may be TRBD1 (5 bases). V dropped 10 bases and J dropped 4 bases, with 16 bases sitting between them. The CDR3 length is 13 residues. Germline loops: CDR1 MDHEN, CDR2 SYDVKM. CDR3 nucleotides: TGTGCCACCCAGGGTAGGTTGGGCACTGAAGCTTTCTTT. Protein: CATQGRLGTEAFF.

The J gene is TRBJ1-6, the V gene TRBV4-3; D ambiguous. Germline CDR1 LGHNA, CDR2 YSLEER. The V gene lost 3 bases and the J gene lost 7 bases, with 7 bases spanning the gap. The CDR3 spans 13 residues. CDR3 DNA sequence: TGCGCCAGCAGCCACAACAGAAATTCACCCCTCCACTTT. It encodes CASSHNRNSPLHF.

V is TRBV7-9 and J is TRBJ2-2; 7 bases fit TRBD1. The CDR3 consists of 14 residues. CDR1 and CDR2 from the germline V gene are SEHNR and FQNEAQ (reference sequence). V lost 1 base and J lost 5; bases outside the gene matches: 1. The CDR3 nucleotides are TGTGCCAGCAGCTTAGAGACAGGGACCGGGGAGCTGTTTTTT. Its translation is CASSLETGTGELFF.

This rearrangement joins TRBV4-3 to TRBJ2-5; a possible D gene is TRBD1 (6 bases). V lost 1 base and J lost 1, with 7 bases in between. Germline V gene lookup returns CDR1 LGHNA and CDR2 YSLEER. This CDR3 has 14 residues. CDR3 sequence: CASSQGTAQETQYF. DNA for the CDR3: TGCGCCAGCAGCCAAGGGACAGCCCAAGAGACCCAGTACTTC.

The J gene is TRBJ1-2, the V gene TRBV5-6, with a weak D call TRBD1 (5 bases). Trimming removed 3 bases at V and 4 bases at J, with 10 bases between. Germline V lookup: CDR1 SGHDT, CDR2 YYEEEE. This CDR3 is 13 amino acids long. The CDR3 region is CASSSQGSYGYTF. The CDR3 DNA follows: TGTGCCAGCAGCTCCCAGGGTTCCTATGGCTACACCTTC.

The chain recombines TRBV5-4 with TRBJ2-2; 8 bases are a match to TRBD1. The V gene end was trimmed by 0 bases and the J gene end by 3 bases; junction bases not matched to a gene: 7. The germline gives CDR1 SGHNT, CDR2 YYREEE (reference sequence). The CDR3 runs to 17 residues. The CDR3 sequence is CASSLELTGEDTGELFF. CDR3 nucleotides: TGTGCCAGCAGCTTGGAGTTGACAGGGGAGGACACCGGGGAGCTGTTTTTT.

This rearrangement joins TRBV28 to TRBJ1-2, with D tentatively TRBD1 (5 bases). The CDR3 consists of 13 residues. The germline V gene has CDR1 MDHEN and CDR2 SYDVKM. Trimming took 3 bases from V and 8 from J, leaving 13 bases between them. The CDR3 nucleotides are TGTGCCAGCAGTTTGAGACAGCCCGTCGGCTACACCTTC. Residues: CASSLRQPVGYTF.

The V call is TRBV6-5, the J call TRBJ1-1, with TRBD1 identical over 7 bases. Germline V gives CDR1 MNHEY, CDR2 SVGAGI. This CDR3 has 14 amino acids. V shed 11 bases, J shed 0 bases, and the junction held 9 bases outside the gene matches. CDR3: CAVGGRGVNTEAFF. In nucleotides, the CDR3 is TGTGCCGTGGGGGGCAGGGGGGTGAACACTGAAGCTTTCTTT.

In DNA, the CDR3 is TGTGCCAGCTCACCCCAGCGGGGGATCACAGATACGCAGTATTTT. Residues: CASSPQRGITDTQYF. This sequence joins TRBV18 and TRBJ2-3; 8 bases map to TRBD2. V shed 3 bases and J 2 bases; nucleotides not matched to a gene: 4. Germline V gene sequence: CDR1 KGHSH, CDR2 LQKENI. The CDR3 runs to 15 residues.

The chain joins TRBV29-1 to TRBJ1-2, with D tentatively TRBD1 (6 bases). This CDR3 has 14 residues. Germline CDR1 is SQVTM and CDR2 is ANQGSEA. Trimming removed 0 bases from V and 4 bases from J, with 12 bases in between. This CDR3 is CSVEETGPGYGYTF. The CDR3 region has the DNA TGCAGCGTTGAAGAAACAGGGCCGGGCTATGGCTACACCTTC.